The 13 T cell receptor beta chains presented below share a single source sample, sequenced in a study of T cell repertoires in cytomegalovirus infection. TCRdb passed the reads through MiXCR, listing each CDR3 protein once. The table lists around 800,000 distinct CDR3 sequences, about 30% of them singletons. These receptors lack a known antigen. This specimen was cultured CD8+ T cells from PBMCs, taken from culture after CMV antigen stimulation. These receptors all come from a human donor in good health (CMV status not recorded). Some clones in this sample may be carry-over from other donors' samples.

In its sample, this clonotype was seen many times. The chain employs TRBV7-2 and TRBJ2-1; D is possibly TRBD1 (6 bases). V was cut by 1 base and J by 0 bases, with 10 bases left in between. From germline, CDR1 is SGHTA and CDR2 FQGNSA. The CDR3 is 16 residues long. The CDR3 reads CASSLGADSSYNEQFF. The CDR3, as DNA: TGTGCCAGCAGCTTAGGAGCGGACAGCTCCTACAATGAGCAGTTCTTC.

The chain uses TRBV6-5 and TRBJ1-6, with 7 bases identical to TRBD1. With 2 bases clipped from V and 5 bases from J, the junction kept 3 bases outside the gene matches. There are 15 residues in the CDR3. Germline assignment: CDR1 MNHEY and CDR2 SVGAGI. The CDR3 bases are TGTGCCAGCAGTTACCAACAGGGGAATAATTCACCCCTCCACTTT. Protein product: CASSYQQGNNSPLHF.

This clonotype showed up just a few times. The CDR3 sequence is CASSQVGSEAFF. CDR3 coding DNA: TGCGCCAGCAGCCAAGTCGGGAGTGAAGCTTTCTTT. This chain joins TRBV4-1 and TRBJ1-1; D uncertain. Deletions cut 1 base from V and 7 bases from J, with 7 bases between. The CDR3 is 12 residues long. Germline values: CDR1 MGHRA, CDR2 YSYEKL.

This clonotype was seen only a few times. This chain connects TRBV6-2 or TRBV6-3 to TRBJ1-2; possible D gene TRBD1, 5 bases. CDR3 length: 14 amino acids. Germline V gives CDR1 MNHEY, CDR2 SVGEGT. V was pared by 7 bases and J by 4 bases, with 16 bases between. In DNA, the CDR3 is TGTGCCAGCAAAGCCGATCCTGGGGGCTATGGCTACACCTTC. Protein: CASKADPGGYGYTF.

In this sample, this clonotype turned up a few times. V and J are TRBV7-2 and TRBJ2-1, with TRBD1 matching 9 bases. V lost 4 bases and J lost 2; bases outside the gene matches: 9. The CDR3 is made up of 17 amino acids. Germline V gene lookup returns CDR1 SGHTA and CDR2 FQGNSA. The CDR3 coding sequence is TGTGCCAGCAGCTCCCCCGACAGGGGGGTCCCCTACAATGAGCAGTTCTTC. It specifies CASSSPDRGVPYNEQFF.

V is TRBV5-1 and J is TRBJ1-2, with 7 bases aligning to TRBD1. Germline CDR1 is SGHRS and CDR2 is YFSETQ. J was trimmed by 8 bases and V by 3 bases; bases with no gene match: 4. The CDR3 length is 12 residues. The CDR3 nucleotides read TGCGCCAGCAGCTCCGACAGGGAGGGCTACACCTTC. It codes for CASSSDREGYTF.

This clonotype was observed a few times. V is TRBV6-5 and J is TRBJ2-7; 8 nucleotides align to TRBD1. The ends lost 2 bases at V and 5 bases at J; junction bases unmatched: 11. Germline V CDR1 and CDR2: MNHEY, SVGAGI. This CDR3 comprises 16 residues. The CDR3, as DNA: TGTGCCAGCAGTTACAATCTTTACCAGGGGGCTGACGAGCAGTACTTC. Translated, it gives CASSYNLYQGADEQYF.

As DNA, the CDR3 is TGCGTCGGCAGCCAAGATCACCAGAGCTCCTACAATGAGCAGTTCTTC. This sequence encodes CVGSQDHQSSYNEQFF. The chain carries TRBV4-3 and TRBJ2-1; D gene ambiguous. CDR3 length: 16 amino acids. Looked up from germline, CDR1 is LGHNA and CDR2 is YSLEER.

On this clonotype itself: A clone one base away is much larger, so this may be a read error. CDR3 sequence: CASSIVDYQPQHF. DNA for the CDR3: TGTGCCAGCAGCATTGTGGACTATCAGCCCCAGCATTTT. V and J are TRBV5-6 and TRBJ1-5; D not certain. Trimming left V 4 bases short and J 5 bases short, with 10 bases between. Germline V lookup: CDR1 SGHDT, CDR2 YYEEEE. There are 13 residues in the CDR3.

Details on this clonotype: One end of the junction fails to match germline, which may point to a read error. This chain joins TRBV29-1 and TRBJ2-3; 10 bases match TRBD1. The CDR3 has 14 residues. The germline gives CDR1 SQVTM, CDR2 ANQGSEA. The CDR3 DNA reads TGCAGCACCCCGGGACAGGGGCCCACAAATACGCAGTATTTT. Protein product: CSTPGQGPTNTQYF.

This clonotype appeared many times. The chain couples TRBV12-3 or TRBV12-4 to TRBJ2-7, with no clear D. This CDR3 is built from 13 residues. The V gene lost 6 bases and the J gene lost 3 bases, with 12 bases spanning the gap. This chain's CDR3 is CASSPGLIYEQYV. The CDR3 nucleotides read TGTGCCAGCAGCCCTGGGCTAATCTACGAGCAGTACGTC.

This clonotype was seen a handful of times. The rearrangement links TRBV7-6 to TRBJ2-1, with TRBD2 matching 9 bases. Germline loops: CDR1 SGHVS, CDR2 FNYEAQ. The CDR3 loop spans 16 amino acids. V was clipped by 5 bases and J by 6 bases; unmatched bases: 11. CDR3 bases: TGTGCCAGCAGCCCTAGGGGAGCGGGGGGCCTCAATGAGCAGTTCTTC. It yields the protein CASSPRGAGGLNEQFF.

This clonotype has only a few counts. The chain combines TRBV2 with TRBJ2-3; D ambiguous. This CDR3 contains 11 residues. CDR1 and CDR2 from the germline V gene are SNHLY and FYNNEI. Trimming stripped 8 bases from V and 4 bases from J, with 7 bases between. CDR3 region: CASLRADTQYF. CDR3 bases: TGTGCCAGCCTTAGGGCAGATACGCAGTATTTT.